The source of this T cell receptor (beta chain) is a study of Graves' ophthalmopathy and Graves' hyperthyroidism. Study-level findings and limits: Distinction of ophthalmopathy from stable hyperthyroidism by a 13-signature model reached approximately 88% sensitivity and about 80% specificity. Appearing in blood as well were most expanded thyroid clonotypes above 0.001 frequency.

The V and J ends lost 6 bases and 6 bases respectively, with 11 bases between them. CDR1 is KGHSH, CDR2 LQKENI, per germline. This CDR3 comprises 12 residues. On this clonotype: Its target is not known. Here the CDR3 omits its conserved ending phenylalanine or tryptophan, so a read error is the likely source.

Researchers turned away patients with other autoimmune diseases, uncontrolled infections, pregnancy or lactation. A volume of approximately 10 ml of fresh peripheral blood supplied the PBMCs. Scientists amplified the TCR beta CDR3 regions from RNA transcripts. After a first-round RT-PCR with HTBI primers, a second-round multiplex PCR was run. TCRdb recomputed calls from the multiplex PCR reads with MiXCR, one row per CDR3 protein. The table includes fewer than 650,000 distinct CDR3 sequences, approximately 21% detected once. The receptor comes from a woman aged 18 to 35 with stable Graves' hyperthyroidism. Some clones in this sample may be carry-over from other donors' samples. Source material: peripheral blood. The chain joins TRBV18 to TRBJ1-1, with unresolved D. This CDR3 reads CASSLTSAEAFL. The CDR3 region has the DNA TGTGCCAGCTCGTTGACTTCGGCTGAAGCTTTCCTT.